A single sample is the source of the 20 T cell receptor beta chains below, sequenced in a study of PD-1 and CTLA-4 blockade in melanoma. Repertoires were generated with immunoSEQ multiplex PCR, while TCRdb's copy carries only in-frame clones and drops some. The sample lists some 30,000 clones; about 87% were seen once. The specimen was CD8+ T cells from peripheral blood, collected from a patient given anti-PD-1 treatment. The origin of the receptors is a human donor with melanoma.

The sample holds a few counts of this clone. The chain links TRBV28 to TRBJ2-7; the D is unclear. Trimming removed 5 bases at V and 4 bases at J, with 6 bases between. Looked up from germline, CDR1 is MDHEN and CDR2 is SYDVKM. This CDR3 comprises 11 residues. The CDR3 loop reads CASSPQYEQYF. CDR3 DNA sequence: TGTGCCAGCAGTCCTCAGTACGAGCAGTACTTC.

This clone has a handful of counts. CDR3 loop: CASSPDWIEQYF. The CDR3 nucleotides read TGTGCCAGCAGCCCAGACTGGATCGAGCAGTACTTC. This rearrangement joins TRBV9 to TRBJ2-7; D not certain. With 4 bases removed from V and 6 bases from J, the gap between germline ends came to 11 bases. Germline V gene sequence: CDR1 SGDLS, CDR2 YYNGEE. The CDR3 sequence is 12 residues long.

V is TRBV2 and J is TRBJ2-3, with D possibly being TRBD1 or TRBD2 (5 bases each). Germline V lookup: CDR1 SNHLY, CDR2 FYNNEI. This CDR3 region has 14 residues. The V end lost 11 bases, the J end lost 1 base, and 16 bases lay between the germline ends. The CDR3 region is CAQNRDAGTDTQYF. Written as DNA, the CDR3 is TGTGCCCAGAACCGGGACGCGGGCACAGATACGCAGTATTTT.

A few counts support this clone. The chain carries TRBV4-1 and TRBJ1-5, with unresolved D. Germline lookup yields CDR1 MGHRA and CDR2 YSYEKL. V was pared by 0 bases and J by 6 bases, with 9 bases between. The CDR3 covers 14 residues. The CDR3 loop reads CASSQDPGVQPQHF. The CDR3 DNA reads TGCGCCAGCAGCCAAGATCCCGGGGTTCAGCCCCAGCATTTT.

V usage is TRBV15 and J usage is TRBJ1-5; 7 bases align to TRBD1. CDR3 length equals 18 residues. Trimming at V came to 2 bases and at J to 4 bases, leaving 14 bases not matched to a gene. Germline CDR1 is LNHNV and CDR2 is YYDKDF (reference sequence). CDR3 protein: CATSRPLATRQGNQPQHF. The CDR3 DNA sequence: TGTGCCACCAGCAGACCTCTGGCTACTCGACAGGGTAATCAGCCCCAGCATTTT.

The chain employs TRBV6-1 and TRBJ2-7; D remains unclear. This CDR3 comprises 14 residues. V lost 3 bases and J 6 bases, leaving 15 bases between the germline ends. Germline assignment: CDR1 MNHNS and CDR2 SASEGT. CDR3 bases: TGTGCCAGCAGTGAGGTGGGCTACGGGCGCGAGCAGTACTTC. It yields the protein CASSEVGYGREQYF.

This sequence joins TRBV23-1 and TRBJ2-7, with D tentatively TRBD2 (6 bases). TRBV23-1 is an ORF; its function is uncertain. V lost 10 bases and J lost 3, with 34 bases in between. This CDR3 contains 19 residues. The CDR3 DNA sequence: TGCGCCAACAAAGTAATGGACTACCCTTTTAAGGCCGTAAACTACGAGCAGTACTTC. Encoded protein: CANKVMDYPFKAVNYEQYF.

As regards this clone: One junction end does not reproduce the germline sequence, and a read error may be involved. V and J are TRBV2 and TRBJ2-7; no reliable D call. CDR3 length equals 12 residues. Germline CDR1 is SNHLY and CDR2 is FYNNEI. The CDR3 loop reads CVNSPRSYEQYF. CDR3 sequence (DNA): TGCGTTAATTCCCCTCGCTCCTACGAGCAGTACTTC.

The chain employs TRBV4-2 and TRBJ1-5; D possibly corresponds to TRBD1 (5 bases). The V gene lost 2 bases and the J gene lost 6 bases, with 14 bases spanning the gap. Germline loops: CDR1 LGHNA, CDR2 YNFKEQ. CDR3 length equals 15 residues. The CDR3 nucleotides read TGTGCCAGCAGCCAACAAACAGGATCCGGTCAGCCCCAGCATTTT. Translated, it gives CASSQQTGSGQPQHF.

This clone is categorized as medium-sized. This chain joins TRBV13 and TRBJ2-2; TRBD2 matches 10 bases. V was clipped by 1 base and J by 5 bases; unmatched bases: 4. The CDR3 contains 16 residues. CDR1 and CDR2 (germline): PRHDT, FYEKMQ (reference sequence). The CDR3 here is CASSLASGGSTGELFF. For the CDR3, the DNA is TGTGCCAGCAGCTTAGCTAGCGGGGGCTCAACCGGGGAGCTGTTTTTT.

This clone was detected once. The chain has TRBV4-1 and TRBJ2-3, with TRBD2 matching 10 bases. The CDR3 loop spans 14 amino acids. Losses at the gene ends were 5 bases for V and 4 bases for J; bases not matched to a gene: 3. Germline CDR1 and CDR2: MGHRA and YSYEKL. CDR3 in amino acids: CASSKGLAADTQYF. For the CDR3, the DNA is TGCGCCAGCAGCAAAGGACTAGCGGCAGATACGCAGTATTTT.

The chain joins TRBV21-1 to TRBJ1-1; TRBD1 was called by the table and not checked on the DNA. TRBV21-1 is flagged as a pseudogene. This CDR3 spans 15 amino acids. The CDR3 DNA reads TGTGCCAGCAGCAAAGGTCGGACAGCCAACACTGAAGCTTTCTTT. This sequence encodes CASSKGRTANTEAFF.

The sample holds a few counts of this clone. The rearrangement links TRBV4-2 to TRBJ1-1; a possible D gene is TRBD1 (6 bases). Germline assignment: CDR1 LGHNA and CDR2 YNFKEQ. This CDR3 has 14 amino acids. Trimming pared 4 bases from V and 5 bases from J, leaving 14 bases between. CDR3 coding DNA: TGTGCCAGCAGCCTCGGGACATCATCAACTGAAGCTTTCTTT. Protein: CASSLGTSSTEAFF.

This clone has only one observation. The chain employs TRBV7-9 and TRBJ2-3; 12 bases match TRBD2. Germline values: CDR1 SEHNR, CDR2 FQNEAQ (reference sequence). The CDR3 totals 15 residues. V gave up 8 bases and J gave up 6 bases; unmatched junction bases: 9. Here the CDR3 DNA reads TGTGCCAGCGGGGGACTAGCGGGTTTTTTCGATACGCAGTATTTT. Translating gives CASGGLAGFFDTQYF.

CDR3 nucleotides: TGTGCCAGCGACTTCCTCAGGGCTGAAGCTTTCTTT. Encoded protein: CASDFLRAEAFF. The J gene is TRBJ1-1, the V gene TRBV6-5; tentative D call: TRBD1 (5 bases). The CDR3 is 12 residues long. V lost 8 bases, J lost 6 bases, and 13 bases lay in between. CDR1 is MNHEY and CDR2 is SVGAGI in the germline V gene.

This rearrangement joins TRBV9 to TRBJ2-1; D not certain. The CDR3 contains 12 residues. Deletions cut 0 bases from V and 7 bases from J, with 5 bases between. Germline assignment: CDR1 SGDLS and CDR2 YYNGEE. The CDR3 is CASSVDSNEQFF. The CDR3 coding sequence is TGTGCCAGCAGCGTAGACTCTAATGAGCAGTTCTTC.

The gene calls are TRBV29-1 and TRBJ2-2; no definite D call. This CDR3 is built from 12 residues. The germline gives CDR1 SQVTM, CDR2 ANQGSEA. Trimming took off 6 bases at V and 6 bases at J, with 11 bases between the two ends. CDR3 DNA: TGCAGCGTGGAATGGGCTTCCGGGGAGCTGTTTTTT. This codes for CSVEWASGELFF.

This chain joins TRBV4-1 and TRBJ1-1; D may be TRBD1 (5 bases). Germline CDR1 reads MGHRA; CDR2 reads YSYEKL. V lost 6 bases, J lost 1 base, and 15 bases lay in between. The CDR3 spans 15 residues. Written as DNA, the CDR3 is TGCGCCAGCAGTCATTCGACAGCTGCGAACACTGAAGCTTTCTTT. Protein sequence: CASSHSTAANTEAFF.

The chain couples TRBV12-3 or TRBV12-4 to TRBJ1-1; D unresolved. V lost 0 bases and J 8 bases, leaving 7 bases between the germline ends. The CDR3 spans 12 residues. CDR3 nucleotides: TGTGCCAGCAGTTTAGCGGCCGGCGAAGCTTTCTTT. It specifies CASSLAAGEAFF.

J is TRBJ2-3 and V is TRBV9; D remains unclear. In germline, CDR1 is SGDLS, CDR2 YYNGEE. V was shortened by 4 bases and J by 4 bases, with 7 bases between the two germline ends. There are 12 residues in the CDR3. CDR3 DNA: TGTGCCAGCAGCCCTGGCGCAGATACGCAGTATTTT. This translates into CASSPGADTQYF.